This T cell receptor (beta chain) was documented in a study of CD8 T cells in ankylosing spondylitis. Findings and limits, study-wide: Reports say disease-linked clones showed up significantly more in matched ankylosing spondylitis synovial fluid. Earlier authors reported some of these motif variants in reactive arthritis synovial fluid and blood.

A single record per CDR3 protein comes from TCRdb applying MiXCR to the 5' RACE reads. In the table there are around 300,000 distinct CDR3 sequences, about 14% of which are singletons. For this clonotype: The antigen is undetermined. One end of the junction does not line up with germline, which may come from a read error.

Sequencing was carried out using blood, either unsorted or a sorted T cell fraction (not recorded which). This clonotype was obtained from a male donor with ankylosing spondylitis or in good health (not recorded which).

CDR3 residues: CASSLEVGGLAVLAF. The CDR3 coding sequence is TGCGCCAGCAGCTTGGAGGTGGGGGGGCTCGCTGTACTCGCTTTC. V and J are TRBV5-1 and TRBJ2-7; possibly TRBD2 for D (7 bases). This CDR3 contains 15 residues. Per germline, CDR1 SGHRS and CDR2 YFSETQ.